This T cell receptor (beta chain) emerged from a study of regulatory T cells in long-lasting Graves disease. This clonotype was recorded once. The time point is: newly diagnosed GD, antithyroid drugs for less than 3 months. Following extraction of RNA from PBMCs, that RNA was used to make the TCR library. HTBI primers from iRepertoire and Arm-PCR of CDR3 regions yielded the TCR beta libraries. One entry per CDR3 protein, called by TCRdb with MiXCR from the multiplex PCR reads. Altogether about 430,000 distinct CDR3 sequences are present, 14% to 15% being singletons, with the ten largest covering approximately 7.6%. The same sample was also used in a study of T cells in Graves' hyperthyroidism and ophthalmopathy.

The TCR was taken from a woman in her 40s with Graves disease. Specimen: peripheral blood mononuclear cells (PBMCs), collected at new diagnosis, from a patient treated with antithyroid drugs.

Written as DNA, the CDR3 is TGTGCCACCAGTGCCGCCCCGGGACAGGGGACGGATACGCAGTATTTT. It codes for CATSAAPGQGTDTQYF. The rearrangement uses TRBV24-1 and TRBJ2-3; 10 bases align to TRBD1. The CDR3 consists of 16 residues. V dropped 5 bases and J dropped 6; count of bases not matched to a gene: 10. Germline loops: CDR1 KGHDR, CDR2 SFDVKD.